The clone carrying this T cell receptor beta chain was picked up many times. 2 million PBMCs stored at -80 C were the source of the unsorted libraries. This sample is part of a study of neurological immune-mediated disorders. V lost 4 bases, J lost 1 base, and 17 bases lay in between. CDR3 length: 16 residues. CDR1 and CDR2 from the germline V gene are DFQATT and SNEGSKA (reference sequence). TCRdb re-called the 5' RACE reads through MiXCR, storing one row per CDR3 protein. Counted here are fewer than 30,000 distinct CDR3 sequences, around 15% occurring once; the ten biggest clones make up around 16%.

Material for sequencing was PBMCs. This chain links TRBV20-1 with TRBJ1-5; D is perhaps TRBD1 (5 bases). The TCR originated in a woman aged 40 to 49 with HTLV-1-associated myelopathy (HAM/TSP). Written as DNA, the CDR3 is TGCAGTGCTATCCTTGTGAGGGGCCAGAGCAATCAGCCCCAGCATTTT. It specifies CSAILVRGQSNQPQHF.